This T cell receptor beta chain was profiled in a study of cytotoxic CD8 clonotypes in ibrutinib-treated CLL. Turning to the study itself: By median roughly 68 months, approximately 12 had progressed and about 15 stayed remitted; responses had been 2 complete and approximately 24 partial.

V shed 3 bases, J shed 4 bases, and the junction held 6 bases outside the gene matches. Germline-derived CDR1 and CDR2 are MDHEN and SYDVKM. The CDR3 is 15 amino acids. In the case of this clone: Its target is unknown.

Study conclusions and caveats: Among the clonotypes, public ones were uncommon and contracted or held stable on treatment. Clonality went up at the time of ibrutinib response, stayed stable in sustained remission, and later dropped back toward its baseline level at progression.

A 1 in 200,000 to 1 in 1 million T cell depth was the sequencing target. Only in-frame clones appear in the TCRdb table, and some are missing; sequencing was by immunoSEQ multiplex PCR. The repertoire includes tens of thousands of clones, around 83% of them detected once, and roughly 5.4% sits in the top ten. V usage is TRBV28 and J usage is TRBJ1-2, with TRBD1 identical over 9 bases. The sequence was collected from a human donor with chronic lymphocytic leukemia. The material was PBMCs, obtained before ibrutinib treatment. Here the CDR3 reads CASSFRDRVAYGYTF. CDR3 sequence (DNA): TGTGCCAGCAGTTTCCGGGACAGGGTGGCCTATGGCTACACCTTC.